Following are 22 T cell receptor beta chains from one sample sequenced in a study of regulatory T cells in long-lasting Graves disease. Time point: persistent/refractory GD, antithyroid drugs over 5 years with positive TRAb. Following extraction of RNA from PBMCs, that RNA was used to make the TCR library. Building of the TCR beta libraries involved iRepertoire HTBI primers and Arm-PCR of CDR3 regions. MiXCR, applied by TCRdb to the multiplex PCR reads, yields one record per CDR3 protein. The data show some 420,000 distinct CDR3 sequences, about 20% seen once. Sequencing used peripheral blood mononuclear cells (PBMCs), obtained when the disease was refractory, from a patient treated with antithyroid drugs. The receptors stem from a female donor with Graves disease.

This clonotype was observed many times. The chain is built from TRBV12-3 or TRBV12-4 and TRBJ1-2; 7 positions agree with TRBD1. V was pared by 6 bases and J by 8 bases, with 9 bases of the junction left unmatched. The CDR3 runs to 13 residues. DNA for the CDR3: TGTGCCAGCAGCCTTGACAGGGCTCTCGGCTACACCTTC. This gives the protein CASSLDRALGYTF.

At least ten counts were recorded for this clonotype. This chain links TRBV19 with TRBJ1-4; D not resolved. Looked up from germline, CDR1 is LNHDA and CDR2 is SQIVND (reference sequence). V was cut by 7 bases and J by 0 bases, with 15 bases left in between. The CDR3 extends over 16 amino acids. The DNA of the CDR3 is TGTGCCAGTACCACGACCGTAGGAGCAACTAATGAAAAACTGTTTTTT. Its protein is CASTTTVGATNEKLFF. The complete variable domain, with remaining parts taken from reference TRBV19 and TRBJ1-4, reads DGGITQSPKYLFRKEGQNVTLSCEQNLNHDAMYWYRQDPGQGLRLIYYSQIVNDFQKGDIAEGYSVSREKKESFPLTVTSAQKNPTAFYLCASTTTVGATNEKLFFGSGTQLSVL.

This chain connects TRBV10-3 to TRBJ2-7, with 7 bases fitting TRBD1. The trim removed 7 bases at V and 5 bases at J, leaving 11 bases unmatched. The length of the CDR3 is 14 residues. The V gene's germline CDR1 is ENHRY and CDR2 SYGVKD. The CDR3 here is CAITPNDRANEQYF. The CDR3 DNA reads as TGTGCCATCACGCCCAACGACAGGGCAAACGAGCAGTACTTC.

The chain links TRBV29-1 to TRBJ2-2, with D unresolved. V shed 1 base and J shed 2 bases, with 11 bases lying between them. The CDR3 has 15 residues. CDR1 SQVTM and CDR2 ANQGSEA come from the germline V gene. The CDR3 spells CSVEVGARNTGELFF. DNA for the CDR3: TGCAGCGTTGAAGTAGGTGCCAGAAACACCGGGGAGCTGTTTTTT.

This clonotype was seen only a few times. This sequence joins TRBV20-1 and TRBJ1-2, with 10 positions matching TRBD1. CDR1 DFQATT and CDR2 SNEGSKA come from the germline V gene (reference sequence). With V trimmed by 0 bases and J by 8 bases, 15 bases remained unmatched. CDR3 length: 17 amino acids. CDR3 loop: CSARDGGTGVTSDGYTF. The CDR3 nucleotides are TGCAGTGCTAGAGATGGAGGGACAGGGGTAACTTCGGACGGCTACACCTTC.

This clonotype was recorded many times. The chain has TRBV24-1 and TRBJ2-5; 8 bases are a match to TRBD1. This CDR3 region has 13 residues. V shed 7 bases, J shed 3 bases, and the junction held 3 bases outside the gene matches. Germline CDR1 and CDR2: KGHDR and SFDVKD. The CDR3 DNA reads as TGTGCCACCAGGGACAGGGTAAAAGAGACCCAGTACTTC. It is translated as CATRDRVKETQYF.

This clonotype was observed a few times. V usage is TRBV20-1 and J usage is TRBJ2-7; TRBD2 matches 8 bases. V gave up 0 bases and J gave up 2 bases; unmatched junction bases: 3. Germline V CDR1 and CDR2: DFQATT, SNEGSKA (reference sequence). This CDR3 is built from 14 residues. CDR3 DNA sequence: TGCAGTGCTAGAGATCGACTAGCGCCCTACGAGCAGTACTTC. Protein product: CSARDRLAPYEQYF.

This clonotype was observed at least ten times. The chain is built from TRBV12-3 or TRBV12-4 and TRBJ2-7; unclear D gene. This CDR3 is built from 15 residues. V lost 4 bases and J 0 bases, leaving 13 bases between the germline ends. In DNA form, the CDR3 reads TGTGCCAGCAGTTCCCCGTCTCGATTCTCCTACGAGCAGTACTTC. Translating gives CASSSPSRFSYEQYF.

This chain uses TRBV7-2 with TRBJ2-2, with TRBD1 matching 7 bases. Trimming took 6 bases from V and 6 from J; bases not matched to a gene: 10. Germline assignment: CDR1 SGHTA and CDR2 FQGNSA. The CDR3 contains 15 residues. CDR3 coding DNA: TGTGCCAGCAGTAAAACAGGGGAAACCTCCGGGGAGCTGTTTTTT. This encodes CASSKTGETSGELFF.

This clonotype appeared many times. This chain links TRBV28 with TRBJ2-2; D may be TRBD1 (5 bases). The germline V and J ends were trimmed by 2 bases and 0 bases, with 22 bases remaining between them. CDR3 length: 20 residues. CDR1 MDHEN and CDR2 SYDVKM come from the germline V gene. DNA for the CDR3: TGTGCCAGCAGTTTAGGTTACAGGTTGATGTCCAGGCCGAACACCGGGGAGCTGTTTTTT. As protein: CASSLGYRLMSRPNTGELFF.

The sample holds many counts of this clonotype. This chain's CDR3 is CASSLVGTQGTNEKLFF. DNA for the CDR3: TGCGCCAGCAGCTTGGTAGGGACCCAGGGAACTAATGAAAAACTGTTTTTT. J is TRBJ1-4 and V is TRBV5-1; tentatively, D is TRBD1 (5 bases). From germline, CDR1 is SGHRS and CDR2 YFSETQ. Trimming removed 0 bases at V and 1 base at J, with 13 bases between. The CDR3 loop spans 17 amino acids.

The J gene is TRBJ1-1, the V gene TRBV5-1; maybe TRBD1 (6 bases). Germline assignment: CDR1 SGHRS and CDR2 YFSETQ. CDR3 length: 13 amino acids. The ends were cut back, 5 bases at V and 4 bases at J, with 12 bases in the middle. CDR3 nucleotide sequence: TGCGCCAGCAGAGGCAGGGGTGGCACTGAAGCTTTCTTT. Protein product: CASRGRGGTEAFF.

This clonotype has at least ten counts. The chain is built from TRBV28 and TRBJ1-5, with D hard to call. CDR3 length equals 15 residues. The V and J ends lost 3 bases and 0 bases respectively, with 9 bases between them. Germline CDR1 and CDR2: MDHEN and SYDVKM. CDR3 sequence (DNA): TGTGCCAGCAGTTTCCACCCGGATAGCAATCAGCCCCAGCATTTT. Amino acid sequence: CASSFHPDSNQPQHF.

This clonotype was found many times. V gene TRBV28 combines with J gene TRBJ1-3; D is ambiguous. The germline V and J ends were trimmed by 4 bases and 0 bases, with 10 bases remaining between them. The CDR3 has 15 amino acids. CDR1 is MDHEN and CDR2 is SYDVKM in the germline V gene. CDR3 bases: TGTGCCAGCAGTTCGATACAGTACTCTGGAAACACCATATATTTT. Residues: CASSSIQYSGNTIYF.

The V gene is TRBV6-5, the J gene TRBJ2-7, with 9 bases matching TRBD1. J gave up 11 bases and V 1 base, and 9 bases lay outside the gene matches. Germline values: CDR1 MNHEY, CDR2 SVGAGI. This CDR3 spans 14 amino acids. CDR3 amino acids: CASSYLGTGSPEYF. The CDR3 DNA reads TGTGCCAGCAGTTACTTAGGGACAGGGTCCCCCGAGTACTTC.

The chain carries TRBV2 and TRBJ2-7, with D perhaps matching TRBD1 (7 bases). CDR3 size: 14 residues. The V gene's germline CDR1 is SNHLY and CDR2 FYNNEI. V was shortened by 7 bases and J by 3 bases, with 16 bases between the two germline ends. The CDR3 DNA reads as TGTGCCAGCATCCCAGGGGGGAGGAACTACGAGCAGTACTTC. This encodes CASIPGGRNYEQYF.

With regard to this clonotype: The junction differs from germline at one of its ends, possibly a read error. This chain joins TRBV12-3 or TRBV12-4 and TRBJ1-1; D not certain. The CDR3 has 14 residues. CDR3 bases: TGTGCCAGCGGTTTTGGGTCCACGGGCACTGAAGCTTTCTTT. Translated, it gives CASGFGSTGTEAFF.

This clonotype was seen a handful of times. The chain employs TRBV20-1 and TRBJ2-2; 11 bases agree with TRBD2. V lost 4 bases, J lost 0 bases, and 7 bases stayed unmatched. Per the germline V gene, CDR1 is DFQATT and CDR2 is SNEGSKA (reference sequence). CDR3 length: 17 amino acids. Here the CDR3 DNA reads TGCAGTGCTACTGGACTAGCGGGCCTTTCGAACACCGGGGAGCTGTTTTTT. The encoded protein is CSATGLAGLSNTGELFF.

V and J are TRBV27 and TRBJ2-6; no definite D call. Germline CDR1 and CDR2: MNHEY and SMNVEV (reference sequence). V lost 0 bases to trimming and J lost 4 bases, with 10 bases between them. This CDR3 spans 16 amino acids. CDR3 sequence reads: CASSLSSPSGANVLTF. In DNA, the CDR3 is TGTGCCAGCAGTTTATCAAGTCCATCCGGGGCCAACGTCCTGACTTTC.

This clonotype occurred a few times. The genes are TRBV20-1 and TRBJ2-4; D is unclear. The germline gives CDR1 DFQATT, CDR2 SNEGSKA (reference sequence). The CDR3 totals 13 residues. V was clipped by 3 bases and J by 0 bases, with 6 bases between them. The chain's CDR3 is CSASGSAKNIQYF. The CDR3 DNA sequence: TGCAGTGCTAGCGGGTCAGCCAAAAACATTCAGTACTTC.

V usage is TRBV20-1 and J usage is TRBJ2-7, with 8 bases fitting TRBD2. The CDR3 is made up of 13 amino acids. J lost 3 bases, V lost 3 bases, and 4 bases had no gene match. Germline V gene sequence: CDR1 DFQATT, CDR2 SNEGSKA (reference sequence). CDR3 sequence reads: CSASRLAGYEQYF. CDR3 coding DNA: TGCAGTGCTAGTCGGCTAGCGGGCTACGAGCAGTACTTC.

This clonotype was picked up one time. V and J are TRBV11-2 and TRBJ2-1; 9 positions agree with TRBD2. Germline CDR1 and CDR2: SGHAT and FQNNGV. This CDR3 region has 15 residues. Germline trimming cut 1 base from V and 9 bases from J; bases unmatched to any gene: 7. The CDR3 sequence: CASSLVAGGLGEQFF. CDR3 coding DNA: TGTGCCAGCAGCTTAGTGGCGGGGGGGCTAGGTGAGCAGTTCTTC.